This T cell receptor beta chain was retrieved from a study of shared clonotypes between healthy human individuals. Overall study results and limits: When naive CD4 clonotypes were compared across a few donors, about 4.8% were shared.

As to this clone: Antigen: not known.

The CDR3 is 15 residues long. Germline V gives CDR1 SGHTA, CDR2 FQGNSA. With 5 bases clipped from V and 2 bases from J, the junction kept 5 bases outside the gene matches. Produced via immunoSEQ multiplex PCR; TCRdb's table is partial and in-frame only. The table lists fewer than 400,000 clones, less than 85% of them singletons. The chain links TRBV7-2 to TRBJ1-2; 10 nucleotides align to TRBD1. This TCR was recovered from a young man in good health. Sequenced material: memory CD4+ T cells sorted from blood. Subset specified: CD45RA-negative fraction. The CDR3 loop is CASSPTGQGNYGYTF. The CDR3 coding sequence is TGTGCCAGCAGCCCGACGGGACAGGGGAACTATGGCTACACCTTC.